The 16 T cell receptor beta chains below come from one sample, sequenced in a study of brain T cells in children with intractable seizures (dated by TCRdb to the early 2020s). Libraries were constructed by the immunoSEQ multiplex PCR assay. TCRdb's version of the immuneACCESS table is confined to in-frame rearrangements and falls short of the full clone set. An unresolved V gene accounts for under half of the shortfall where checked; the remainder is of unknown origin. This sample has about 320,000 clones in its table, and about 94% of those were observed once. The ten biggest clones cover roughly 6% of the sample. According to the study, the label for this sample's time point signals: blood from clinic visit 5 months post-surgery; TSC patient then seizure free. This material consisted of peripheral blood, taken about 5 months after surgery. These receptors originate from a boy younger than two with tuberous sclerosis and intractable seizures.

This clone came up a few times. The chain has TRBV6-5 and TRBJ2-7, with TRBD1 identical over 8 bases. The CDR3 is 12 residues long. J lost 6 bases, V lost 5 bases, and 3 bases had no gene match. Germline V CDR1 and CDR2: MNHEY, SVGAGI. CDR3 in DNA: TGTGCCAGCAGTCGGACAGGGCTCGAGCAGTACTTC. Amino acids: CASSRTGLEQYF.

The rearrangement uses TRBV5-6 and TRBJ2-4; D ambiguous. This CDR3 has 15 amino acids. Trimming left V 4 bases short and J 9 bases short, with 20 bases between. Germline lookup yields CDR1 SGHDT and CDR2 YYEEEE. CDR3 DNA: TGTGCCAGCAGCGCCCTGCCGCGTTTGTGGGGCATTCAGTACTTC. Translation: CASSALPRLWGIQYF.

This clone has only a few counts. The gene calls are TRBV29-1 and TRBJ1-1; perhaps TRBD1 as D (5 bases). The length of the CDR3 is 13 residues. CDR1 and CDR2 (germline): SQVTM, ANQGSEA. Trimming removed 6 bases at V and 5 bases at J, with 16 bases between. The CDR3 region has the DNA TGCAGCGTGTTTGGGCGGGACCCGACTGAAGCTTTCTTT. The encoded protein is CSVFGRDPTEAFF.

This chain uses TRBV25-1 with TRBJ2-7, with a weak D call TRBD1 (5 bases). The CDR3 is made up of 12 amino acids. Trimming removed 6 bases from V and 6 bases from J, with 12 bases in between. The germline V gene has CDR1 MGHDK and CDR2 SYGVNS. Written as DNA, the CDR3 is TGTGCCAGCAGAAGGGGCGTTGGCGAGCAGTACTTC. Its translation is CASRRGVGEQYF.

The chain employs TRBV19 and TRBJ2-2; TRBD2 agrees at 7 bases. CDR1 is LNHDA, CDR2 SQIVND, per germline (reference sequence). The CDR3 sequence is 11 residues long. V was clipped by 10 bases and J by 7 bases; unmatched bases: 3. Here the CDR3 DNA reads TGTGCCATTTGGGGGGGCGGGGAGCTGTTTTTT. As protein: CAIWGGGELFF.

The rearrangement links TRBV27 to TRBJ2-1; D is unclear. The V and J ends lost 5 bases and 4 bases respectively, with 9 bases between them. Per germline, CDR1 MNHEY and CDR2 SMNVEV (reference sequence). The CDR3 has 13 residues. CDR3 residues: CASSLKTYNEQFF. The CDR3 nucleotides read TGTGCCAGCAGTCTAAAAACTTACAATGAGCAGTTCTTC.

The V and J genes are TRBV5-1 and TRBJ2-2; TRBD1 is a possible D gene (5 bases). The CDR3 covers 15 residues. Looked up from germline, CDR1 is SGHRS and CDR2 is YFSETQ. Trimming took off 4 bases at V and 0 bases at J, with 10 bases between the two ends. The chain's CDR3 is CASSPDSSNTGELFF. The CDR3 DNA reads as TGCGCCAGCAGCCCAGACAGTTCGAACACCGGGGAGCTGTTTTTT.

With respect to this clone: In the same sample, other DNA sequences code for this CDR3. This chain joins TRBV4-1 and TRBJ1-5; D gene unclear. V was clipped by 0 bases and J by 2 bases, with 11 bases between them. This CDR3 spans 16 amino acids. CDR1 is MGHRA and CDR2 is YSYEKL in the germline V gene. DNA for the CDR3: TGCGCCAGCAGCCAAGATCAAGGCCCGGGCAATCAGCCCCAGCATTTT. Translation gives CASSQDQGPGNQPQHF.

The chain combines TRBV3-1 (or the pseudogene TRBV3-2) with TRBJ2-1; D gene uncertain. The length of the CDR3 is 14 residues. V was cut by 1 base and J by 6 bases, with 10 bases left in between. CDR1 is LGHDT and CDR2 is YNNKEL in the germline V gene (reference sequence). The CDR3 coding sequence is TGTGCCAGCAGCCAAGCTTTTAGCCGCAATGAGCAGTTCTTC. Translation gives CASSQAFSRNEQFF.

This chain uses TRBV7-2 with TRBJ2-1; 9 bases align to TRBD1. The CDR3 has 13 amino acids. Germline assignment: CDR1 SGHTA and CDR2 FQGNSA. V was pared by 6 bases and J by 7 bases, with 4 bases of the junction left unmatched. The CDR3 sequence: CASRGQGWNEQFF. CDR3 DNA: TGTGCCAGCAGGGGACAGGGTTGGAATGAGCAGTTCTTC.

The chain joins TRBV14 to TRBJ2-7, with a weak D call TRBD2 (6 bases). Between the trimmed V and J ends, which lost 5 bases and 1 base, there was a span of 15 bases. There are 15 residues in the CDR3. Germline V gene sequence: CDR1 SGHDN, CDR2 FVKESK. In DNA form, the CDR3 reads TGTGCCAGCAGCATTGGAACGGGAGTATCCTACGAGCAGTACTTC. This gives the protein CASSIGTGVSYEQYF. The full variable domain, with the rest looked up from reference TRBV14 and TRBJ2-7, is EAGVTQFPSHSVIEKGQTVTLRCDPISGHDNLYWYRRVMGKEIKFLLHFVKESKQDESGMPNNRFLAERTGGTYSTLKVQPAELEDSGVYFCASSIGTGVSYEQYFGPGTRLTVT.

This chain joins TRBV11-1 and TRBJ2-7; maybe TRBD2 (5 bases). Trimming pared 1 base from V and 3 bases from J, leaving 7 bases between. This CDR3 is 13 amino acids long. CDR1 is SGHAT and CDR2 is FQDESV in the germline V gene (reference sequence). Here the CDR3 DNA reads TGTGCCAGCAGCTTAGGGACTCACTACGAGCAGTACTTC. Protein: CASSLGTHYEQYF.

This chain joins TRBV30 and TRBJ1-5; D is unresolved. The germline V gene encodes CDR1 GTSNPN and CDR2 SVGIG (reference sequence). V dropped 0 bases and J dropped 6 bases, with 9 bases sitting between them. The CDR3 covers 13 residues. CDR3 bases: TGTGCCTGGAGTGTAAACTCGGGTCAGCCCCAGCATTTT. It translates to CAWSVNSGQPQHF.

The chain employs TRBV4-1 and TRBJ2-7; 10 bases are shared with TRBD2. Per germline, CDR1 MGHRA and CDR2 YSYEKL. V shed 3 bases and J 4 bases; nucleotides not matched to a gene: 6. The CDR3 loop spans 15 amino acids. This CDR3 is CASSHNGLADYEQYF. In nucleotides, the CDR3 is TGCGCCAGCAGCCATAACGGACTAGCGGATTACGAGCAGTACTTC.

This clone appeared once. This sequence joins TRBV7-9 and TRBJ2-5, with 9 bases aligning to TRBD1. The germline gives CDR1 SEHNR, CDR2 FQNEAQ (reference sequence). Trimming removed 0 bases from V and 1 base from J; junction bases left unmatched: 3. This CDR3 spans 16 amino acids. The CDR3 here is CASSLAQGALQETQYF. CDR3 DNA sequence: TGTGCCAGCAGCTTAGCACAGGGGGCACTCCAAGAGACCCAGTACTTC.

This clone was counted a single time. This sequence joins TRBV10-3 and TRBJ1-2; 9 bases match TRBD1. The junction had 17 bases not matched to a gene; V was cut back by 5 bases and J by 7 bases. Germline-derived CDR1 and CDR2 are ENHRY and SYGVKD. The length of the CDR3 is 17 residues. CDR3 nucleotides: TGTGCCATCAGTTTTTACCCAACCGGGACAGGGACGGTTGGCTACACCTTC. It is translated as CAISFYPTGTGTVGYTF.